Shown below are 9 T cell receptor beta chains from a single sample sequenced in a study of T cells of healthy individuals. TCRdb itself ran the 5' RACE reads through MiXCR, one entry per CDR3 protein. Altogether fewer than 70,000 distinct CDR3 sequences are present, about 14% being singletons, with the ten largest covering about 15%. The receptors shown here come from a human donor in good health.

The chain carries TRBV7-8 and TRBJ2-1; 9 bases agree with TRBD2. The CDR3 runs 17 residues. The V and J ends lost 5 bases and 7 bases, in that order; junction bases with no gene match: 15. The V gene's germline CDR1 is SGHVS and CDR2 FQNEAQ. Here the CDR3 reads CASSLGLGREGRNEQFF. CDR3 bases: TGTGCCAGCAGCCTAGGCCTTGGGCGGGAGGGCCGAAATGAGCAGTTCTTC.

J is TRBJ2-6 and V is TRBV7-2; 9 bases map to TRBD2. After removal of 2 bases from V and 1 base from J, the junction contained 3 bases not matched to a gene. The CDR3 is 17 residues long. The germline V gene encodes CDR1 SGHTA and CDR2 FQGNSA. The CDR3 reads CASSLLAGESGANVLTF. The DNA for the CDR3 is TGTGCCAGCAGCTTATTAGCGGGGGAATCTGGGGCCAACGTCCTGACTTTC.

V gene TRBV12-3 or TRBV12-4 combines with J gene TRBJ2-1; no clear D gene. The CDR3 is made up of 12 amino acids. The germline V and J ends were trimmed by 6 bases and 7 bases, with 10 bases remaining between them. CDR3 region: CASRPGLNEQFF. DNA of the CDR3: TGTGCCAGCAGGCCTGGCTTAAATGAGCAGTTCTTC.

The V and J genes are TRBV2 and TRBJ2-5, with 9 bases fitting TRBD2. Germline CDR1 and CDR2: SNHLY and FYNNEI. There are 14 residues in the CDR3. With V trimmed by 6 bases and J by 5 bases, 7 bases remained unmatched. CDR3 nucleotide sequence: TGTGCCAGCAGCGCTAGCGGGGTTCGGGAGACCCAGTACTTC. It encodes CASSASGVRETQYF.

This clonotype was recorded many times. V is TRBV6-2 or TRBV6-3 and J is TRBJ2-7, with D hard to call. The germline CDR1 and CDR2 sequences are MNHEY and SVGEGT. Trimming removed 4 bases at V and 6 bases at J, with 10 bases between. This CDR3 has 12 amino acids. The CDR3 reads CASSSVSFEQYF. The CDR3 DNA reads TGTGCCAGCAGTTCGGTCTCTTTCGAGCAGTACTTC.

The chain couples TRBV7-9 to TRBJ2-3, with 10 bases matching TRBD1. The CDR3 runs 15 residues. CDR1 SEHNR and CDR2 FQNEAQ come from the germline V gene (reference sequence). The J segment lost 5 bases and the V segment lost 1 base, leaving 3 bases of the junction unmatched. CDR3 DNA: TGTGCCAGCAGCTTAGGAGGGACAGGGGAAGATACGCAGTATTTT. This sequence encodes CASSLGGTGEDTQYF.

V gene TRBV7-7 combines with J gene TRBJ2-3; 7 bases are a match to TRBD2. The germline CDR1 and CDR2 sequences are SSHAT and FNYEAQ (reference sequence). Trimming took 1 base from V and 3 from J; bases not matched to a gene: 4. The CDR3 covers 15 residues. CDR3: CASSLGLAVTDTQYF. The CDR3 DNA is TGTGCCAGCAGCTTAGGCCTAGCGGTGACAGATACGCAGTATTTT.

The chain recombines TRBV7-9 with TRBJ2-7, with D possibly being TRBD1 or TRBD2 (5 bases each). CDR1 SEHNR and CDR2 FQNEAQ come from the germline V gene (reference sequence). The CDR3 length is 15 residues. The V gene lost 1 base and the J gene lost 0 bases, with 10 bases spanning the gap. The CDR3 DNA reads as TGTGCCAGCAGCTTAGGGGACGGACCCTCCTACGAGCAGTACTTC. This gives the protein CASSLGDGPSYEQYF.

This clonotype has only a few counts. The J gene is TRBJ1-5, the V gene TRBV6-5; TRBD1 agrees at 11 bases. The CDR3 runs to 15 residues. Germline CDR1 reads MNHEY; CDR2 reads SVGAGI. Losses at the gene ends were 2 bases for V and 6 bases for J; bases not matched to a gene: 3. The CDR3 nucleotides read TGTGCCAGCAGTTACCGGACAGGGGGCGGTCAGCCCCAGCATTTT. Its protein product is CASSYRTGGGQPQHF.